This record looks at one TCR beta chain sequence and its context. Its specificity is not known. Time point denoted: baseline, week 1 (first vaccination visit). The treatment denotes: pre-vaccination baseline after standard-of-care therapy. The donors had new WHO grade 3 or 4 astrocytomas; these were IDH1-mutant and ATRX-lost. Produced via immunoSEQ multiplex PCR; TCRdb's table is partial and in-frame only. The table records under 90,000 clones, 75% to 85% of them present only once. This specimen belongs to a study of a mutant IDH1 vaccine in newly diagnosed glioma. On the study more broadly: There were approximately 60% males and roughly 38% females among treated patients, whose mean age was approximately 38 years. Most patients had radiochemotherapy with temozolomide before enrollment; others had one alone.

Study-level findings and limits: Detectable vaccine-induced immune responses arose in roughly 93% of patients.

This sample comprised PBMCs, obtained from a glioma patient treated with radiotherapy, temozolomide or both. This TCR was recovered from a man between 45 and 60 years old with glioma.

The CDR3 nucleotides read TGTGCCAGCAGCCAAGATGTCTCTGGAAACACCATATATTTT. As protein: CASSQDVSGNTIYF. V is TRBV4-2 and J is TRBJ1-3; D is undetermined. The ends were cut back, 0 bases at V and 0 bases at J, with 3 bases in the middle. Germline V lookup: CDR1 LGHNA, CDR2 YNFKEQ. The CDR3 covers 14 residues.